This T cell receptor (beta chain) is from a study of blood T cell repertoires in COVID-19. Study context: The United States, Italy and Spain were the sources of the acute and convalescent COVID-19 samples. From T cells, B-cell-depleted T cells, or PBMCs came the material, which was cDNA or gDNA.

Original processing methods: Nucleated cell counts were estimated from reference gene primer amplification. Here immunoSEQ multiplex PCR was the method, and the copy in TCRdb shows in-frame clones only, minus some. V and J calls and clone size are as listed in that table; D and trimming were resolved from the DNA. The sample contains some 48,000 clones, over 75% of which appear only once. Germline CDR1 reads SGHTA; CDR2 reads FQGTGA. CDR3 size: 15 residues. V lost 5 bases and J lost 5, with 13 bases in between. The sequenced sample was peripheral blood. The chain uses TRBV7-3 and TRBJ1-6, with D perhaps TRBD1 (6 bases). The receptor was derived from an older man with acute or convalescent COVID-19. The CDR3 is CASSITGLDNSPLHF. The DNA of the CDR3 is TGTGCCAGCAGCATTACAGGGTTGGATAATTCACCCCTCCACTTT.